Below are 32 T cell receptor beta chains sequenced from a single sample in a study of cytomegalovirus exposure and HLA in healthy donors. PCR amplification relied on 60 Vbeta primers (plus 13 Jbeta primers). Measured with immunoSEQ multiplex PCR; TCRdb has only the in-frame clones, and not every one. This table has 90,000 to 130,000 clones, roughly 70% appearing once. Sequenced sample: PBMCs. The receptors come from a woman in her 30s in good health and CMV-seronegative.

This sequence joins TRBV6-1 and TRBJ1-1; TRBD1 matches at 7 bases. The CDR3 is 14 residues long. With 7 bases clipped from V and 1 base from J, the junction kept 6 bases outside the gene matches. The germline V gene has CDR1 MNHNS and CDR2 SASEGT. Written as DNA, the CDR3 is TGTGCCAGCAATGAGAACAGGGGGAACACTGAAGCTTTCTTT. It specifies CASNENRGNTEAFF.

The CDR3 here is CASSSGVFPYEQYF. The DNA of the CDR3 is TGTGCCAGCAGCTCGGGTGTTTTTCCCTACGAGCAGTACTTC. V is TRBV5-4 and J is TRBJ2-7; D is ambiguous. The V gene's germline CDR1 is SGHNT and CDR2 YYREEE (reference sequence). Trimming took 3 bases from V and 2 from J, leaving 12 bases between them. This CDR3 has 14 residues. The full variable domain, its missing parts supplied by reference TRBV5-4 and TRBJ2-7, is ETGVTQSPTHLIKTRGQQVTLRCSSQSGHNTVSWYQQALGQGPQFIFQYYREEENGRGNFPPRFSGLQFPNYSSELNVNALELDDSALYLCASSSGVFPYEQYFGPGTRLTVT.

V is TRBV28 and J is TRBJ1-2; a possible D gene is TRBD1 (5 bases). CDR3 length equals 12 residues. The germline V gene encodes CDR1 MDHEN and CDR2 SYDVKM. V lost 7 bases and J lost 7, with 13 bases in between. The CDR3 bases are TGTGCCAGCACAATCCAGGGAACTGGCTACACCTTC. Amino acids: CASTIQGTGYTF.

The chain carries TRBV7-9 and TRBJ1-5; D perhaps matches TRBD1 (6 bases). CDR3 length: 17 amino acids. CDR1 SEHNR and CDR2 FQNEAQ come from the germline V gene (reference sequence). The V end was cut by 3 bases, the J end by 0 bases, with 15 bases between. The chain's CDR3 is CASSFGGHRDSNQPQHF. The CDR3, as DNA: TGTGCCAGCAGCTTTGGTGGACACAGGGATAGCAATCAGCCCCAGCATTTT.

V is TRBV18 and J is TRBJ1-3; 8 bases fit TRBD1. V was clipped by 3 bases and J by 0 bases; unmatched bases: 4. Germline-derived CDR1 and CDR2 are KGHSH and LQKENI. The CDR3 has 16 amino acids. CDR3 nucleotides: TGTGCCAGCTCACCTCCGGGACAGGCCTCTGGAAACACCATATATTTT. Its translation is CASSPPGQASGNTIYF.

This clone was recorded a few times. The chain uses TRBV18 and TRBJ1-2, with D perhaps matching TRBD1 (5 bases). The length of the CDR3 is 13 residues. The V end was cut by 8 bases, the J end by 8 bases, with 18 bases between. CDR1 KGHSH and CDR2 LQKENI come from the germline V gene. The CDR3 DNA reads TGTGCCAGCACCCCTCTGGAAGGGGAAGGCTACACCTTC. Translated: CASTPLEGEGYTF. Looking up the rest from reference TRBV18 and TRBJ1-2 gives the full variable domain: NAGVMQNPRHLVRRRGQEARLRCSPMKGHSHVYWYRQLPEEGLKFMVYLQKENIIDESGMPKERFSAEFPKEGPSILRIQQVVRGDSAAYFCASTPLEGEGYTFGSGTRLTVV.

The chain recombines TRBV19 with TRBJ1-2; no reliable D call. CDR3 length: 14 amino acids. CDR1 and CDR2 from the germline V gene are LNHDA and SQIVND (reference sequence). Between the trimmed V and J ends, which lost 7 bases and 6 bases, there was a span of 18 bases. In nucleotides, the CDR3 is TGTGCCAGTACCCCGACGAGAGGCTGGAATGGCTACACCTTC. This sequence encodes CASTPTRGWNGYTF.

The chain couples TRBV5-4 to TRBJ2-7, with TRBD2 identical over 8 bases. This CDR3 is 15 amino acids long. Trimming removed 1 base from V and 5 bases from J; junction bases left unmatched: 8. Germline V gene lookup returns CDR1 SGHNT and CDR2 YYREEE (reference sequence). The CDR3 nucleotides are TGTGCCAGCAGCTTGCCCAGCGGGAGTCGGGACGAGCAGTACTTC. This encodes CASSLPSGSRDEQYF.

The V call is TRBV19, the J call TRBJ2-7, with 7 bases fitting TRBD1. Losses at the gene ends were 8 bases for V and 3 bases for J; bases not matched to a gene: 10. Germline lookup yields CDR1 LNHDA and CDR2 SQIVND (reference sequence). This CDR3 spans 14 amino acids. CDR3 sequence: CASSTGTAYYEQYF. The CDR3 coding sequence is TGTGCCAGTTCCACCGGGACAGCGTACTACGAGCAGTACTTC. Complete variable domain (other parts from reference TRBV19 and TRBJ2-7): DGGITQSPKYLFRKEGQNVTLSCEQNLNHDAMYWYRQDPGQGLRLIYYSQIVNDFQKGDIAEGYSVSREKKESFPLTVTSAQKNPTAFYLCASSTGTAYYEQYFGPGTRLTVT.

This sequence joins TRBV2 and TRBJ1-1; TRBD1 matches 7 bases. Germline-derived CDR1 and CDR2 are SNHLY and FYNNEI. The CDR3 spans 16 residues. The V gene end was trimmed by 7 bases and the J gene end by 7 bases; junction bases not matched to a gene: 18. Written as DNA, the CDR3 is TGTGCCAGCAACCGTTCCCCACGACAGGGAAGTCGTGAAGCTTTCTTT. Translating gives CASNRSPRQGSREAFF.

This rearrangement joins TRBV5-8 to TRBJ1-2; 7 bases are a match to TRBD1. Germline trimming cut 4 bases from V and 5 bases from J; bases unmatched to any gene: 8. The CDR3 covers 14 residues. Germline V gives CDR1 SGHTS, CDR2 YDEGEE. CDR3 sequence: CASSLRGTKYGYTF. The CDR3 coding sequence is TGTGCCAGCAGCCTCAGGGGGACCAAATATGGCTACACCTTC.

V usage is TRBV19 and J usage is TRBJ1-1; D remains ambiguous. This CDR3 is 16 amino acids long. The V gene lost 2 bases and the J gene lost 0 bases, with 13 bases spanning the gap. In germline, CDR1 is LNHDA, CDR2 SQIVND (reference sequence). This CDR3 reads CASSILADTMNTEAFF. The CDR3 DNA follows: TGTGCCAGTAGTATACTGGCGGATACTATGAACACTGAAGCTTTCTTT. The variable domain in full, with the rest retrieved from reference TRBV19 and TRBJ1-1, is DGGITQSPKYLFRKEGQNVTLSCEQNLNHDAMYWYRQDPGQGLRLIYYSQIVNDFQKGDIAEGYSVSREKKESFPLTVTSAQKNPTAFYLCASSILADTMNTEAFFGQGTRLTVV.

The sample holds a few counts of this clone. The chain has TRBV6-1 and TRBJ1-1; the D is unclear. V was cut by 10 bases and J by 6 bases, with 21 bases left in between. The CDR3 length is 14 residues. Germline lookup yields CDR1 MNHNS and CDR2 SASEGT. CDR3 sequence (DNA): TGTGCCACCAAGACTGGAGACGAAATCGCTGAAGCTTTCTTT. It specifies CATKTGDEIAEAFF.

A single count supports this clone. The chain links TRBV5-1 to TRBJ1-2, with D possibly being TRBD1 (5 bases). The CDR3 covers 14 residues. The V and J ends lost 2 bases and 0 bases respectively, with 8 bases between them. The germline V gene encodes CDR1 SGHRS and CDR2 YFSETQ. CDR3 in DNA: TGCGCCAGCAGCTTCCAGGGCTCTAACTATGGCTACACCTTC. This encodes CASSFQGSNYGYTF.

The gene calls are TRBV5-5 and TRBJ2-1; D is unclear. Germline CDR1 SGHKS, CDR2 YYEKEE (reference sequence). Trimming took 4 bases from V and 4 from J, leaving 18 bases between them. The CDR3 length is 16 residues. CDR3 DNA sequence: TGTGCCAGCAGCGTAGGAGATTTCTTCCCGTACAATGAGCAGTTCTTC. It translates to CASSVGDFFPYNEQFF. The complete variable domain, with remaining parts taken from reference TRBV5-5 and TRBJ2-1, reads DAGVTQSPTHLIKTRGQQVTLRCSPISGHKSVSWYQQVLGQGPQFIFQYYEKEERGRGNFPDRFSARQFPNYSSELNVNALLLGDSALYLCASSVGDFFPYNEQFFGPGTRLTVL.

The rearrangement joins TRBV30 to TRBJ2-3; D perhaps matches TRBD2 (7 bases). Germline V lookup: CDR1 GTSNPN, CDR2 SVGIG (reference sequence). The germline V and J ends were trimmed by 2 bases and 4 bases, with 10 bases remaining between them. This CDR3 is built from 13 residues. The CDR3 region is CAWSWGGADTQYF. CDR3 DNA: TGTGCCTGGAGTTGGGGGGGCGCAGATACGCAGTATTTT.

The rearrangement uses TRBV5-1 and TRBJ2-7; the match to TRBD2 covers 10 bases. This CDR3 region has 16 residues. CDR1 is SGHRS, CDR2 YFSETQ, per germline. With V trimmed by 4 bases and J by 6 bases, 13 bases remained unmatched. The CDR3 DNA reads TGCGCCAGCAGCCCAGCTAGCGGGAGTTCCGTTGGCGAGCAGTACTTC. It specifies CASSPASGSSVGEQYF.

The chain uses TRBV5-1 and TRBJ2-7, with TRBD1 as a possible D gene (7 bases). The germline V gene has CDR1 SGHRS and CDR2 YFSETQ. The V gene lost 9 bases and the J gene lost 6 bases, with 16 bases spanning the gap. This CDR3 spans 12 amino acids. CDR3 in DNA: TGCGCCACCTCTCAGGGGGGCGCCGAGCAGTACTTC. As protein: CATSQGGAEQYF.

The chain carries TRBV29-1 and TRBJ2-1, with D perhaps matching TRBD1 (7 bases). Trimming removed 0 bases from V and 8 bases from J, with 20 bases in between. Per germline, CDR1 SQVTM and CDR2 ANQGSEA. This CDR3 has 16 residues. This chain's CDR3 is CSVEEKLGGWGDEQFF. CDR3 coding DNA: TGCAGCGTTGAAGAGAAACTAGGGGGCTGGGGGGATGAGCAGTTCTTC.

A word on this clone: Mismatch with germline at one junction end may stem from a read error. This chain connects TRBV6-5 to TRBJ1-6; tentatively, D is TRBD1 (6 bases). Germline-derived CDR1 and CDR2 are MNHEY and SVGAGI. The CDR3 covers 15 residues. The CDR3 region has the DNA TGTGCCGGCAGTTACGCCGACAGGAGCAATTCACCCCTCCACTTT. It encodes CAGSYADRSNSPLHF.

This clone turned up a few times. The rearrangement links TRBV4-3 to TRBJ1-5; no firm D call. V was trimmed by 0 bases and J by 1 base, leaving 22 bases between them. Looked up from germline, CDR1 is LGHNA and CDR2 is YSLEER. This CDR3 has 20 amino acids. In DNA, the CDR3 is TGCGCCAGCAGCCAAGATCCAAGCGGCGATTCCTCAATCAGCAATCAGCCCCAGCATTTT. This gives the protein CASSQDPSGDSSISNQPQHF.

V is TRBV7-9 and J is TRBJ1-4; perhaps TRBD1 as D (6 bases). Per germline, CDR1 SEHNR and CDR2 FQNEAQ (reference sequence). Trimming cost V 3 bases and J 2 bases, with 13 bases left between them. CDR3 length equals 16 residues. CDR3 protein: CASSFVRGGTNEKLFF. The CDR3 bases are TGTGCCAGCAGCTTTGTCAGGGGAGGGACTAATGAAAAACTGTTTTTT.

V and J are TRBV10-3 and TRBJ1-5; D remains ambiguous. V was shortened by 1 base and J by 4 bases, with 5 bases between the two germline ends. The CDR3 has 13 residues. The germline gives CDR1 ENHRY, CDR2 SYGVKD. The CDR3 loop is CAISELANQPQHF. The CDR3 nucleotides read TGTGCCATCAGTGAGTTGGCAAATCAGCCCCAGCATTTT.

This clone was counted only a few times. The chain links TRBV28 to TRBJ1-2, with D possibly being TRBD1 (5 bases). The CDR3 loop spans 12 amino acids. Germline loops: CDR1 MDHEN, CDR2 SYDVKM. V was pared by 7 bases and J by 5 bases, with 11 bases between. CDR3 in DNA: TGTGCCAGCACCAACACAGGTTATGGCTACACCTTC. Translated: CASTNTGYGYTF.

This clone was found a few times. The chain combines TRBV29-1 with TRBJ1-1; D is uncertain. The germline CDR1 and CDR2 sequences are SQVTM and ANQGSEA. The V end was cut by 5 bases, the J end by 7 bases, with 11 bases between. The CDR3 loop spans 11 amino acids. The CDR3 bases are TGCAGCGTTCGGGTACAAGGTGAAGCTTTCTTT. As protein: CSVRVQGEAFF.

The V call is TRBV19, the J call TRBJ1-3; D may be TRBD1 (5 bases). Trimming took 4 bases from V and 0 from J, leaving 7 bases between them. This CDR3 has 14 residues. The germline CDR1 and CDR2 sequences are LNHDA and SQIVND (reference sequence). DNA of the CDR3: TGTGCCAGTAGTAGTGGGGCCTCTGGAAACACCATATATTTT. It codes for CASSSGASGNTIYF.

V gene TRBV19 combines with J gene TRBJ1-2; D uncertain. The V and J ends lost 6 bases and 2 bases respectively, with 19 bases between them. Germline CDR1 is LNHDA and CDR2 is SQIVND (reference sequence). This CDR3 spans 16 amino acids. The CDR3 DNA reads TGTGCCAGTAGACGATCCTATGGATCGGGGAACTATGGCTACACCTTC. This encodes CASRRSYGSGNYGYTF.

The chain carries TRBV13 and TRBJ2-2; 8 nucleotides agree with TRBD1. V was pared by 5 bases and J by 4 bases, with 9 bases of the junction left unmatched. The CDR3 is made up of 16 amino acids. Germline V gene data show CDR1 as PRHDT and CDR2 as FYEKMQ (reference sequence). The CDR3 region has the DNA TGTGCCAGCAGCCCCGGTCAGGGGGCTTTCACCGGGGAGCTGTTTTTT. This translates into CASSPGQGAFTGELFF.

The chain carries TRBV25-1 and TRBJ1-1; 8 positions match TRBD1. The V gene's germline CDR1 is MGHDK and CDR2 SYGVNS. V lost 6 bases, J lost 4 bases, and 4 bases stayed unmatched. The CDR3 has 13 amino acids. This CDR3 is CASRDRESTEAFF. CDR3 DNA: TGTGCCAGCAGGGACAGGGAGAGCACTGAAGCTTTCTTT.

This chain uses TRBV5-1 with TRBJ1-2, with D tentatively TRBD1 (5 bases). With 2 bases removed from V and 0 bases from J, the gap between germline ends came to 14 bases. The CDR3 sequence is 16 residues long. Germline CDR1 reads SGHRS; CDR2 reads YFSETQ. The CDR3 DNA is TGCGCCAGCAGCTTTTCCCCCGGGACTACTAACTATGGCTACACCTTC. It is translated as CASSFSPGTTNYGYTF.

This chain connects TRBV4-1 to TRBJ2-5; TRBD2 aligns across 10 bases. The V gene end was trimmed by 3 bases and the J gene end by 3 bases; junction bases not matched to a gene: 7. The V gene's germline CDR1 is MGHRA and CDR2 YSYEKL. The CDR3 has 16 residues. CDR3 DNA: TGCGCCAGCAGCCACGCAAGCGGGACTAGCGAAGAGACCCAGTACTTC. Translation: CASSHASGTSEETQYF.

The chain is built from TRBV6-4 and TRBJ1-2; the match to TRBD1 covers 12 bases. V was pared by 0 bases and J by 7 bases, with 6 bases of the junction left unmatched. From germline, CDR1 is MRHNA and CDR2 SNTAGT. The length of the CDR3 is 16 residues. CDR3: CASSDSAGTGGSGYTF. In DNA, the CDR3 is TGTGCCAGCAGTGACTCAGCCGGGACAGGGGGCTCTGGCTACACCTTC.